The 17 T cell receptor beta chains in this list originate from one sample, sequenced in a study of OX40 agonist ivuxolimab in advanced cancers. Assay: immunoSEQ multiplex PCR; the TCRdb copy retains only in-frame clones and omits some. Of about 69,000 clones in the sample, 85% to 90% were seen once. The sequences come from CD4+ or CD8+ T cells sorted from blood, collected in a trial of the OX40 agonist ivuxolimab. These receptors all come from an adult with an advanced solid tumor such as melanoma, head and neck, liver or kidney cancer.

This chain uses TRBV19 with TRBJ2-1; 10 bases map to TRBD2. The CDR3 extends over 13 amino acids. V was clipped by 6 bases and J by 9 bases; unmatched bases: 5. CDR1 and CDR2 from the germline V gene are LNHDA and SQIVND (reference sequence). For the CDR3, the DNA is TGTGCCAGTAGATCTAGCGGGAGTCGTGAGCAGTTCTTC. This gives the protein CASRSSGSREQFF.

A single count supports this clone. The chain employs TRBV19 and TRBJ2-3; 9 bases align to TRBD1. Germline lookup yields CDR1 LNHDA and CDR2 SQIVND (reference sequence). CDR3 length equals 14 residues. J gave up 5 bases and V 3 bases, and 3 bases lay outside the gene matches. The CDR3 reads CASSIGTGKDTQYF. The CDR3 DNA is TGTGCCAGTAGTATCGGGACAGGGAAAGATACGCAGTATTTT.

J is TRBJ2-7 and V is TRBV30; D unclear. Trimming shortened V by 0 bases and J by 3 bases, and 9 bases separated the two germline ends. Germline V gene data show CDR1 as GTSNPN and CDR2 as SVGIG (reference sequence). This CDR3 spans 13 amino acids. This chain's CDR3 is CAWSVPNDYEQYF. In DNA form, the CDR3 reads TGTGCCTGGAGTGTTCCCAATGACTACGAGCAGTACTTC.

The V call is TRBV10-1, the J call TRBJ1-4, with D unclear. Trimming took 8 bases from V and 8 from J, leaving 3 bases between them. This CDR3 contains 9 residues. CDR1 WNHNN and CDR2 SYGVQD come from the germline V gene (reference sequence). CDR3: CASPEKLFF. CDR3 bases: TGCGCCAGCCCAGAAAAACTGTTTTTT.

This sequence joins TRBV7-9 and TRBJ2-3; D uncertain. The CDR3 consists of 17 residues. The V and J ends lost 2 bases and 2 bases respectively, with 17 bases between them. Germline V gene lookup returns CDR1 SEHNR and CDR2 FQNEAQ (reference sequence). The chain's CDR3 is CASSLKRLPGLTDTQYF. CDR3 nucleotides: TGTGCCAGCAGCTTAAAAAGACTCCCGGGTCTCACAGATACGCAGTATTTT.

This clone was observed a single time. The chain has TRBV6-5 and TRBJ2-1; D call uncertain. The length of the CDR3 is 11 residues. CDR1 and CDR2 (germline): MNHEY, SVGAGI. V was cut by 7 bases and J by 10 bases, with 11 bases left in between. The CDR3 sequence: CASTGSREQFF. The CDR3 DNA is TGTGCCAGCACGGGCAGTCGGGAGCAGTTCTTC.

CDR3 nucleotide sequence: TGTGCCAGCTCACAGGGACAGGGGGCAGAGACCCAGTACTTC. It encodes CASSQGQGAETQYF. The chain links TRBV18 to TRBJ2-5, with TRBD1 matching 12 bases. The CDR3 is 14 residues long. Germline V gene data show CDR1 as KGHSH and CDR2 as LQKENI. The V gene end was trimmed by 4 bases and the J gene end by 4 bases; junction bases not matched to a gene: 1.

The CDR3 protein is CASSLSGREDTQYF. The CDR3, as DNA: TGTGCCAGCAGTTTGAGCGGGAGGGAGGATACGCAGTATTTT. The chain joins TRBV6-1 to TRBJ2-3; 10 positions agree with TRBD2. The CDR3 contains 14 residues. The V gene end was trimmed by 5 bases and the J gene end by 6 bases; junction bases not matched to a gene: 5. Germline CDR1 MNHNS, CDR2 SASEGT.

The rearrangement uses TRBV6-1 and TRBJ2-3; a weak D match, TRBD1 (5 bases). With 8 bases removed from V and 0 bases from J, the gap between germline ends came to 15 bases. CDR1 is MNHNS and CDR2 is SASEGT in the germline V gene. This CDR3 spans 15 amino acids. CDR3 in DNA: TGTGCCAGCCCCTCGAGGACAACTAGCACAGATACGCAGTATTTT. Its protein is CASPSRTTSTDTQYF.

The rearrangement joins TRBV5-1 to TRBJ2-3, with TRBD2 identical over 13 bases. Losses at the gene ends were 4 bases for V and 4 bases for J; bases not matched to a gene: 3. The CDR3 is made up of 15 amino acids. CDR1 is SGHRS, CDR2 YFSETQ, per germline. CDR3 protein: CASSGLAGAADTQYF. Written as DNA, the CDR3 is TGCGCCAGCAGCGGACTAGCGGGAGCGGCAGATACGCAGTATTTT.

This CDR3 reads CASSRTSSLHEQFF. The DNA for the CDR3 is TGTGCCAGCAGTCGGACTAGTTCGCTTCATGAGCAGTTCTTC. The chain recombines TRBV27 with TRBJ2-1; TRBD2 aligns across 7 bases. V dropped 5 bases and J dropped 8; count of bases not matched to a gene: 9. This CDR3 has 14 residues. Looked up from germline, CDR1 is MNHEY and CDR2 is SMNVEV (reference sequence).

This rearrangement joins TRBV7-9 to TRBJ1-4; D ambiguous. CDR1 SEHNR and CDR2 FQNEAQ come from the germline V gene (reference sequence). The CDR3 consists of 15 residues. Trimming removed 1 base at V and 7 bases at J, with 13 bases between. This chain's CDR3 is CASSLGRVWGEKLFF. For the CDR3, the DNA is TGTGCCAGCAGCTTAGGAAGGGTTTGGGGTGAAAAACTGTTTTTT.

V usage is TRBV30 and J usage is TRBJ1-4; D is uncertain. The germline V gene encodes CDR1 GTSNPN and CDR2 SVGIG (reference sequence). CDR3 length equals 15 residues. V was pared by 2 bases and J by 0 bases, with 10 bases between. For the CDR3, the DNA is TGTGCCTGGAGTTCAGGAGGAGCAACTAATGAAAAACTGTTTTTT. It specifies CAWSSGGATNEKLFF.

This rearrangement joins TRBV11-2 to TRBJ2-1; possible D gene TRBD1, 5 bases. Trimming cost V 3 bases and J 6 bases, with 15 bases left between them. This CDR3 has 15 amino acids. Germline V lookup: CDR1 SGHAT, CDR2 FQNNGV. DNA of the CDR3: TGTGCCAGCAGCTTTTGGGGCTCCGCGGCCAATGAGCAGTTCTTC. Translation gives CASSFWGSAANEQFF.

The CDR3 loop reads CASSRGLAGNEQFF. The CDR3 DNA reads as TGTGCCAGCAGTCGCGGACTAGCGGGAAATGAGCAGTTCTTC. This rearrangement joins TRBV6-5 to TRBJ2-1; 12 nucleotides align to TRBD2. Per the germline V gene, CDR1 is MNHEY and CDR2 is SVGAGI. The V segment lost 5 bases and the J segment 7 bases; nucleotides outside the gene matches: 3. This CDR3 has 14 residues.

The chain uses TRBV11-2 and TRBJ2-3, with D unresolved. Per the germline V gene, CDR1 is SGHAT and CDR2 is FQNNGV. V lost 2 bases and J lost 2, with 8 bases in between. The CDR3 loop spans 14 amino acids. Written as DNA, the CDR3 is TGTGCCAGCAGCTTAAGGCCCATCACAGATACGCAGTATTTT. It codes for CASSLRPITDTQYF.

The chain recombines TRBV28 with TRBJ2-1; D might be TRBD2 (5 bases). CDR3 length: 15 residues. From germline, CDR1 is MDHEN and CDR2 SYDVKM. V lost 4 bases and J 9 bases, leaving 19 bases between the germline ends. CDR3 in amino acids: CASSSGGGREAEQFF. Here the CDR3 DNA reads TGTGCCAGCAGTTCAGGCGGAGGAAGGGAAGCTGAGCAGTTCTTC.